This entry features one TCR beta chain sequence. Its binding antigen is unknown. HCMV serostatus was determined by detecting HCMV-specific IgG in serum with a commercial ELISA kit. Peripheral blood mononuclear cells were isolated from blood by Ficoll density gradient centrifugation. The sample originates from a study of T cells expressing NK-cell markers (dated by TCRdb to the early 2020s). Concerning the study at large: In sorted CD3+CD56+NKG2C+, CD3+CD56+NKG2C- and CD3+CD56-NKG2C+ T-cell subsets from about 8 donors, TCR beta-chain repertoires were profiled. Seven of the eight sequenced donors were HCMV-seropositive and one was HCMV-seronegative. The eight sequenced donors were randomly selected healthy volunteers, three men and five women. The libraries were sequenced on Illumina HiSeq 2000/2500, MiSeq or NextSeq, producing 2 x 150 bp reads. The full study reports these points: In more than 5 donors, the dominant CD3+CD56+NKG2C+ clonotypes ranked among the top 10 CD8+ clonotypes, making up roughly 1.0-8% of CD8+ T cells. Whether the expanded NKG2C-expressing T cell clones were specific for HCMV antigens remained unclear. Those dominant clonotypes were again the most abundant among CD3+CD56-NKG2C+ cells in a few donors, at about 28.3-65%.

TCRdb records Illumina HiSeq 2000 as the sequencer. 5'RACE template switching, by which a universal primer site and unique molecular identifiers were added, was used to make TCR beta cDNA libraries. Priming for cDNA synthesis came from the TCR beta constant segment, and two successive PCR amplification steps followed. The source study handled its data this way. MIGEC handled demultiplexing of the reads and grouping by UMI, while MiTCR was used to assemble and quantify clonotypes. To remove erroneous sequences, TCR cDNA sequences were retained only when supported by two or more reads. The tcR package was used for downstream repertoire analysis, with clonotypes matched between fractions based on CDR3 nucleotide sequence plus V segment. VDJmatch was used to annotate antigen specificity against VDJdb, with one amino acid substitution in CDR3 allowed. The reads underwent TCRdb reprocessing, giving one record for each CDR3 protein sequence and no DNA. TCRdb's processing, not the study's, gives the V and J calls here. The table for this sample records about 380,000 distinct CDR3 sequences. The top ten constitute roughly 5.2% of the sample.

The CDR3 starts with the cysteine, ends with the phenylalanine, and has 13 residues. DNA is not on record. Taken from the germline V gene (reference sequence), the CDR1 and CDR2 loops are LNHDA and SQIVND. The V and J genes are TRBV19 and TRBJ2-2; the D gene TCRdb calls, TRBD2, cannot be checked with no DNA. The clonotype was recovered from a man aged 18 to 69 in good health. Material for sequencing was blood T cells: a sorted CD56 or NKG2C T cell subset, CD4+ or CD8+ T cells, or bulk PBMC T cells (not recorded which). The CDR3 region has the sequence CASLRRGTGELFF.